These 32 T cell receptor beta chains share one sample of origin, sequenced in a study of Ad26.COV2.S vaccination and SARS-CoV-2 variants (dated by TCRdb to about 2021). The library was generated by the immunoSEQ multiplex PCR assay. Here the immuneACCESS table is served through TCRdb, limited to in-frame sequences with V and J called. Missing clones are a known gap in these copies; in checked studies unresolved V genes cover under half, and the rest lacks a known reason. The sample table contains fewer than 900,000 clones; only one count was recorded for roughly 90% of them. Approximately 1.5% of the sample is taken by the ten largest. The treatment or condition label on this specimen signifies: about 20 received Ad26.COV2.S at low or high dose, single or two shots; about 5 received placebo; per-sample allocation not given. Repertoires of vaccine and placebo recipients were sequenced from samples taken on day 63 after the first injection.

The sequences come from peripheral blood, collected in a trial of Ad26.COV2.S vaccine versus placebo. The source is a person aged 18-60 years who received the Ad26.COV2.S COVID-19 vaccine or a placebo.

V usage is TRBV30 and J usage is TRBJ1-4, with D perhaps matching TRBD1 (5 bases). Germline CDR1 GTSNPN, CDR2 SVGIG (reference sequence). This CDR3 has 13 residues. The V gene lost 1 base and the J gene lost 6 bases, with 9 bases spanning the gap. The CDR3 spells CAWSEGDYEKLFF. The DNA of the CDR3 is TGTGCCTGGAGTGAAGGGGATTATGAAAAACTGTTTTTT.

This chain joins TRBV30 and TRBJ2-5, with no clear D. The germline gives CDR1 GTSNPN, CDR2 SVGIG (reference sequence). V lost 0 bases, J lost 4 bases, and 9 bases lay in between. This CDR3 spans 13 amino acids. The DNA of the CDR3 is TGTGCCTGGAGTGTACGGCAGATAGAGACCCAGTACTTC. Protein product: CAWSVRQIETQYF.

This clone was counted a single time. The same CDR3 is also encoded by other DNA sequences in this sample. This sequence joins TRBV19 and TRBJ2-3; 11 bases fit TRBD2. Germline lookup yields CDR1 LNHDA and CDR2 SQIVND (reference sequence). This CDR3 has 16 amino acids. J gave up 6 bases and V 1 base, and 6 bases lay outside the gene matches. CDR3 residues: CASSIGTSGRSDTQYF. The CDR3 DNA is TGTGCCAGTAGTATAGGAACTAGCGGGAGATCCGATACGCAGTATTTT.

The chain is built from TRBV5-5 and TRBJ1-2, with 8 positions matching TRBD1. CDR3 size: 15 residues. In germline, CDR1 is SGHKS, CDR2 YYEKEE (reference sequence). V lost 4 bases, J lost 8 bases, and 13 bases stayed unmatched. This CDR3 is CASSEWSRTGPGYTF. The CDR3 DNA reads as TGTGCCAGCAGCGAATGGTCTAGGACAGGGCCGGGCTACACCTTC.

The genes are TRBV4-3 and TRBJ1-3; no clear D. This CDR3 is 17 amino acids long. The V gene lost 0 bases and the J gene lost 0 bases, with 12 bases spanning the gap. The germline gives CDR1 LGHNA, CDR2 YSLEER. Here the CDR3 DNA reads TGCGCCAGCAGCCAAGAGCCGGGGAGAAACTCTGGAAACACCATATATTTT. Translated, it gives CASSQEPGRNSGNTIYF.

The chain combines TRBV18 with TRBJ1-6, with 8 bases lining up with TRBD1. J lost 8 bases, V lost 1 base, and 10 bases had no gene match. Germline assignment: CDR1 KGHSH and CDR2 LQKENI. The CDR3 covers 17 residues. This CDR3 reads CASSPRSAGQGDSPLHF. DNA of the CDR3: TGTGCCAGCTCACCACGGAGCGCCGGACAGGGCGATTCACCCCTCCACTTT.

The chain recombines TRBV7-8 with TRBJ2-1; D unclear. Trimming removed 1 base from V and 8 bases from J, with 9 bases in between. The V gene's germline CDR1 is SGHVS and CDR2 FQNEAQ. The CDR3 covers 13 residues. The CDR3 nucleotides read TGTGCCAGCAGCTTAGGGAACCCCGATGAGCAGTTCTTC. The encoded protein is CASSLGNPDEQFF. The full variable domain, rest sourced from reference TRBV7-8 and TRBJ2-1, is GAGVSQSPRYKVAKRGQDVALRCDPISGHVSLFWYQQALGQGPEFLTYFQNEAQLDKSGLPSDRFFAERPEGSVSTLKIQRTQQEDSAVYLCASSLGNPDEQFFGPGTRLTVL.

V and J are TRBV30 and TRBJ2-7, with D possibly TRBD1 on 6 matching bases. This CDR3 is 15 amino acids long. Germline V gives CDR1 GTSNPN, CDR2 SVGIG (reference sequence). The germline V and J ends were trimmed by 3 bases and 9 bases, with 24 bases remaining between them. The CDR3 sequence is CAWSRENRDIDGQYF. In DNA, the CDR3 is TGTGCCTGGAGCCGCGAAAACCGGGACATAGACGGGCAGTACTTC.

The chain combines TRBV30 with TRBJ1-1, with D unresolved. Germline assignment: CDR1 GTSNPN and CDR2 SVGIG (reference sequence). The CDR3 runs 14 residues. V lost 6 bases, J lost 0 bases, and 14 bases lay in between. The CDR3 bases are TGTGCCTGTATCAAACCTCCGATGAACACTGAAGCTTTCTTT. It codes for CACIKPPMNTEAFF. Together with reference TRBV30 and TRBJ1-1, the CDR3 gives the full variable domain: SQTIHQWPATLVQPVGSPLSLECTVEGTSNPNLYWYRQAAGRGLQLLFYSVGIGQISSEVPQNLSASRPQDRQFILSSKKLLLSDSGFYLCACIKPPMNTEAFFGQGTRLTVV.

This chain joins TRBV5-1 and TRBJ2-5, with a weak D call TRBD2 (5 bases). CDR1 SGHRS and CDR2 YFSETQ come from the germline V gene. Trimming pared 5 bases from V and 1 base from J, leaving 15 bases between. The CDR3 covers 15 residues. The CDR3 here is CASSGRRGLQETQYF. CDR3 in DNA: TGCGCCAGCAGTGGCAGGAGAGGACTCCAAGAGACCCAGTACTTC.

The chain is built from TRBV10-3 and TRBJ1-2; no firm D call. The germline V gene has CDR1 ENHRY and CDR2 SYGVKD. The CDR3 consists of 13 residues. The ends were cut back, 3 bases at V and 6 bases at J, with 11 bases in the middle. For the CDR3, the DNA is TGTGCCATCAGTGACGGACGGACGGATGGCTACACCTTC. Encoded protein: CAISDGRTDGYTF.

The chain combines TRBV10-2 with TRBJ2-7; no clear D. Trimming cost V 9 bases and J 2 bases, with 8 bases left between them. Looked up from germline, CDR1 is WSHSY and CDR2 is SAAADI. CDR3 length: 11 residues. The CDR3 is CARSAAYEQYF. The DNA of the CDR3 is TGCGCCAGGTCTGCGGCCTACGAGCAGTACTTC.

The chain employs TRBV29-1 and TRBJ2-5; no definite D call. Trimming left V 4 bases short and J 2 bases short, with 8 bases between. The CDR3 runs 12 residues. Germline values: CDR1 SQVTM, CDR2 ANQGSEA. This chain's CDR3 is CSVVGQQETQYF. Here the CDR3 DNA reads TGCAGCGTTGTAGGTCAGCAAGAGACCCAGTACTTC.

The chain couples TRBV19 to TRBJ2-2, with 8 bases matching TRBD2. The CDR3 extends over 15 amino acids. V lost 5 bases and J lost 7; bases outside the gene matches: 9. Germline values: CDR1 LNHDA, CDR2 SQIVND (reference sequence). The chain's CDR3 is CASSSSGRRNGELFF. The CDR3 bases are TGTGCCAGTAGTTCCAGCGGGAGAAGGAACGGGGAGCTGTTTTTT.

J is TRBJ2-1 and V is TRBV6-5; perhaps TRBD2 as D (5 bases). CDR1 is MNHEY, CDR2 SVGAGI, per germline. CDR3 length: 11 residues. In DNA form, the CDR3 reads TGTTCTGTCGGGGAGAACAATGAGCAGTTCTTC. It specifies CSVGENNEQFF.

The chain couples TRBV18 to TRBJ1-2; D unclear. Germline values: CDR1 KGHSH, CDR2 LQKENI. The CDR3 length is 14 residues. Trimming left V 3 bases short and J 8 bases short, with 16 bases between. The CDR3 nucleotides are TGTGCCAGCTCACCCCCCGAGCGGGCGAGGGGCTACACCTTC. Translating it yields CASSPPERARGYTF.

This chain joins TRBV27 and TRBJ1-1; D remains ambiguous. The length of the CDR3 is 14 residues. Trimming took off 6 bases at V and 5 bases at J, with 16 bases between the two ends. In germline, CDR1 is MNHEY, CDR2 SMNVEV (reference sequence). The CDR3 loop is CASSSPGWRTEAFF. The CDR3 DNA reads TGTGCCAGCAGCTCGCCCGGGTGGAGGACTGAAGCTTTCTTT.

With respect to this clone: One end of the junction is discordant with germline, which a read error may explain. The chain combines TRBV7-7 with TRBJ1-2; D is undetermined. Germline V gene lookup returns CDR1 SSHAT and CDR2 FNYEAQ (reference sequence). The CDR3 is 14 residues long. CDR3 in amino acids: CASSLGKGAYGYTF. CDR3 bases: TGTGCTAGCAGCTTAGGCAAGGGCGCTTATGGCTACACCTTC.

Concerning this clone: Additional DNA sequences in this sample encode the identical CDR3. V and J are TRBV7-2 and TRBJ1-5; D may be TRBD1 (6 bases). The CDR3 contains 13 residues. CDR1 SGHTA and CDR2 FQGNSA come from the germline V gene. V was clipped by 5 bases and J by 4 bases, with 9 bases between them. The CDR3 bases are TGTGCCAGCAGCCCCGACAGGAATCAGCCCCAGCATTTT. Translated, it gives CASSPDRNQPQHF.

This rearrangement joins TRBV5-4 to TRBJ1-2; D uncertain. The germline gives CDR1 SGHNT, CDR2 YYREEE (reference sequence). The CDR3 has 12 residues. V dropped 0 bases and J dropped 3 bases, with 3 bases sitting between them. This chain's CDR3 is CASSLVYYGYTF. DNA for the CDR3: TGTGCCAGCAGCTTGGTTTACTATGGCTACACCTTC.

CDR3 amino acids: CASSKKRDELNGYTF. Written as DNA, the CDR3 is TGTGCCAGCAGCAAAAAGCGGGACGAACTTAATGGCTACACCTTC. The genes are TRBV21-1 and TRBJ1-2. TRBV21-1 is a recognized pseudogene. The CDR3 loop spans 15 amino acids.

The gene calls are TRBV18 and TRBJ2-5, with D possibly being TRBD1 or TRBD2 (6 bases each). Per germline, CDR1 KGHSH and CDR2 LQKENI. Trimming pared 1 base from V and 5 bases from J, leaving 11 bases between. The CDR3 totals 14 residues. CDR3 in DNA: TGTGCCAGCTCACCACGATCCGGGGGCGAGACCCAGTACTTC. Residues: CASSPRSGGETQYF.

CDR3 nucleotide sequence: TGCGCCACCATTGAAGGGCTCTCACCCCTCCACTTT. This codes for CATIEGLSPLHF. This chain connects TRBV10-1 to TRBJ1-6; D gene unclear. V shed 10 bases and J shed 10 bases, with 14 bases lying between them. Germline V gene sequence: CDR1 WNHNN, CDR2 SYGVQD (reference sequence). There are 12 residues in the CDR3.

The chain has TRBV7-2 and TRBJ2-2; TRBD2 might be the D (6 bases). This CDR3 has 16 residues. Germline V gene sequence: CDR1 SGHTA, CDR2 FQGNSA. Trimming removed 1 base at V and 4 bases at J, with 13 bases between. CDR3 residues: CASSLVWRGGTGELFF. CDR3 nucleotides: TGTGCCAGCAGCTTAGTGTGGCGGGGCGGCACCGGGGAGCTGTTTTTT.

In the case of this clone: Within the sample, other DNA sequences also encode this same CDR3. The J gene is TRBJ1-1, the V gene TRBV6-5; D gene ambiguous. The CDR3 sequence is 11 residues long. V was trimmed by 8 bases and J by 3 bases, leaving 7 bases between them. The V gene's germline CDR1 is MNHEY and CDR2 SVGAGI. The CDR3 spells CASRRDTEAFF. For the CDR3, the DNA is TGTGCCAGCCGGCGGGACACTGAAGCTTTCTTT.

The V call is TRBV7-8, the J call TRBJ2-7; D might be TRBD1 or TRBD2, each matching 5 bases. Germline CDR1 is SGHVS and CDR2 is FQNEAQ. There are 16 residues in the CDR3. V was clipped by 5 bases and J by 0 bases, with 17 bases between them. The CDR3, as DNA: TGTGCCAGCAGCAGGGGCTACGGGGCTATCTCCTACGAGCAGTACTTC. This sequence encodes CASSRGYGAISYEQYF.

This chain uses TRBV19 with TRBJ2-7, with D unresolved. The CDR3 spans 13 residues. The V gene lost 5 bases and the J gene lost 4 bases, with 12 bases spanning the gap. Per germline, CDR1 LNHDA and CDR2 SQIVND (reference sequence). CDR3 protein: CASSPGTRYEQYF. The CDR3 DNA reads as TGTGCCAGTAGTCCGGGTACCCGATACGAGCAGTACTTC.

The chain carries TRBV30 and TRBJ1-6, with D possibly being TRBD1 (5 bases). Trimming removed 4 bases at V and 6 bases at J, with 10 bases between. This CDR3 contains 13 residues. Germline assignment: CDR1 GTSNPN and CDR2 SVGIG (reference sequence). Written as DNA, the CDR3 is TGTGCCTGGAATTGGGGGGTTAATTCACCCCTCCACTTT. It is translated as CAWNWGVNSPLHF.

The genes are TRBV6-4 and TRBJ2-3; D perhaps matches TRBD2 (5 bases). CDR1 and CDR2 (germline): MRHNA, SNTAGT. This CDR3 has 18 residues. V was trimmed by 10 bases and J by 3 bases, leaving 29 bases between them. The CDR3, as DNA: TGTGCCATCTTAGTCGGGGTGAGACGGGCTTTATCAACAGATACGCAGTATTTT. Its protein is CAILVGVRRALSTDTQYF.

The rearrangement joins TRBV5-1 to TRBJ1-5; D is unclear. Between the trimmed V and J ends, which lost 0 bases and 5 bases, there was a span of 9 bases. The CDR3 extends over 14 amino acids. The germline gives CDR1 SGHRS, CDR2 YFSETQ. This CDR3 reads CASSLGRGDQPQHF. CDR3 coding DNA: TGCGCCAGCAGCTTGGGGCGGGGTGATCAGCCCCAGCATTTT.

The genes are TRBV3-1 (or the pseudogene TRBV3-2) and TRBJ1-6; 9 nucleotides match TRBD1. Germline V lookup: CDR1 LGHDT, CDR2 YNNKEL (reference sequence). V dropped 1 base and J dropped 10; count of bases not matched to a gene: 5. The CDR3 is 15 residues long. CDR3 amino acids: CASSQGTGVGSPLHF. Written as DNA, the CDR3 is TGTGCCAGCAGCCAAGGGACAGGGGTTGGGTCACCCCTCCACTTT.

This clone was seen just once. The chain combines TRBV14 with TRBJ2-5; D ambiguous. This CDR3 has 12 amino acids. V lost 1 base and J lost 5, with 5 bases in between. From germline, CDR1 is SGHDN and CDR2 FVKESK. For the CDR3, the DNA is TGTGCCAGCAGCCAAGGGTGGGAGACCCAGTACTTC. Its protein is CASSQGWETQYF.